These 6 T cell receptor beta chains were all obtained from the same sample, sequenced in a study of technical replicates of blood from a few donors. Assay: immunoSEQ multiplex PCR; the TCRdb copy retains only in-frame clones and omits some. The table includes tens of thousands of clones, around nine tenths detected once. The sample consisted of PBMCs. These TCRs come from a human donor in good health. Some clones in this sample may be carry-over from other donors' samples.

The rearrangement links TRBV10-3 to TRBJ1-1; D ambiguous. The CDR3 sequence is 14 residues long. V lost 10 bases to trimming and J lost 0 bases, with 15 bases between them. In germline, CDR1 is ENHRY, CDR2 SYGVKD. CDR3 nucleotides: TGTGCCAGCCAAAGCGGGCTAATGAACACTGAAGCTTTCTTT. Its translation is CASQSGLMNTEAFF.

The genes are TRBV30 and TRBJ2-7; D is ambiguous. CDR1 is GTSNPN and CDR2 is SVGIG in the germline V gene (reference sequence). This CDR3 spans 13 amino acids. V lost 0 bases and J lost 4, with 10 bases in between. The CDR3 coding sequence is TGTGCCTGGAGTGTACTACTATGGTACGAGCAGTACTTC. Its translation: CAWSVLLWYEQYF.

Written as DNA, the CDR3 is TGTGCCAGCAGTCCAGGGGCACTCGAAAAACTGTTTTTT. The encoded protein is CASSPGALEKLFF. The V gene is TRBV27, the J gene TRBJ1-4, with a possible D match to TRBD1 (6 bases). CDR1 is MNHEY, CDR2 SMNVEV, per germline (reference sequence). CDR3 length: 13 residues. The V end lost 5 bases, the J end lost 8 bases, and 12 bases lay between the germline ends.

The rearrangement joins TRBV2 to TRBJ2-2; D is perhaps TRBD1 (5 bases). This CDR3 is 16 amino acids long. The germline gives CDR1 SNHLY, CDR2 FYNNEI. V lost 6 bases and J lost 0, with 14 bases in between. CDR3 region: CASSLTDYSNTGELFF. CDR3 in DNA: TGTGCCAGCAGCCTGACAGATTATTCGAACACCGGGGAGCTGTTTTTT.

V usage is TRBV11-3 and J usage is TRBJ2-2; perhaps TRBD1 as D (6 bases). CDR3 size: 14 residues. The V gene lost 5 bases and the J gene lost 6 bases, with 13 bases spanning the gap. The germline CDR1 and CDR2 sequences are SGHNT and YENEEA. CDR3 in DNA: TGTGCCAGCAGCCCGGACAGTGGCTCCGGGGAGCTGTTTTTT. This translates into CASSPDSGSGELFF.

This clone was observed a single time. This chain uses TRBV7-3 with TRBJ2-2; 7 nucleotides match TRBD2. Per germline, CDR1 SGHTA and CDR2 FQGTGA. The V gene end was trimmed by 2 bases and the J gene end by 8 bases; junction bases not matched to a gene: 5. This CDR3 spans 14 amino acids. The CDR3 loop is CASSLWLAVGELFF. The CDR3 DNA reads as TGTGCCAGCAGCTTATGGCTAGCGGTAGGGGAGCTGTTTTTT.